A single sample gave rise to the 31 T cell receptor beta chains below, sequenced in a study of T-cell reconstitution after alpha-beta-depleted transplantation in children. Unique molecular identifiers were incorporated into the prepared TCRbeta library. A single record per CDR3 protein comes from TCRdb applying MiXCR to the PCR reads. The data hold about 460,000 distinct CDR3 sequences, with roughly a tenth observed a single time. This specimen consisted of PBMCs, obtained before TCRalphabeta/CD19-depleted stem cell transplant. The receptors originated from a child aged 2-15 years with inherited bone marrow failure, due to receive a stem cell transplant.

This clonotype was detected many times. The chain couples TRBV9 to TRBJ2-1; tentative D call: TRBD2 (5 bases). Germline V gives CDR1 SGDLS, CDR2 YYNGEE. The CDR3 has 16 residues. Trimming took 2 bases from V and 0 from J, leaving 12 bases between them. The CDR3 bases are TGTGCCAGCAGCGTTGGAGGTTTGAGCTCCTACAATGAGCAGTTCTTC. It yields the protein CASSVGGLSSYNEQFF.

This clonotype was recorded many times. The gene calls are TRBV4-2 and TRBJ2-1, with D tentatively TRBD2 (6 bases). This CDR3 is built from 16 residues. Trimming removed 0 bases from V and 6 bases from J, with 15 bases in between. The germline V gene encodes CDR1 LGHNA and CDR2 YNFKEQ. The CDR3 region is CASSQDGSGLSNEQFF. CDR3 bases: TGTGCCAGCAGCCAAGATGGTTCGGGACTCAGCAATGAGCAGTTCTTC.

This clonotype was picked up many times. The chain links TRBV21-1 to TRBJ2-1; the D call in the table, TRBD2, was not verified against the DNA. TRBV21-1 is reported as a pseudogene. The CDR3 has 16 amino acids. The CDR3 DNA reads as TGTGCCAGCAGCAAAGGGAAGGCGGGAGGGTACAATGAGCAGTTCTTC. Its translation is CASSKGKAGGYNEQFF.

This clonotype was found many times. The rearrangement joins TRBV27 to TRBJ2-7; D might be TRBD1 (5 bases). Germline-derived CDR1 and CDR2 are MNHEY and SMNVEV (reference sequence). Trimming shortened V by 6 bases and J by 0 bases, and 12 bases separated the two germline ends. The CDR3 extends over 14 amino acids. The CDR3 here is CASSRGHPSYEQYF. The CDR3 region has the DNA TGTGCCAGCAGCCGAGGACACCCCTCCTACGAGCAGTACTTC.

This clonotype was observed at least ten times. The J gene is TRBJ1-4, the V gene TRBV4-3; D might be TRBD1 (5 bases). V was trimmed by 2 bases and J by 7 bases, leaving 17 bases between them. The germline CDR1 and CDR2 sequences are LGHNA and YSLEER. The CDR3 has 16 residues. As DNA, the CDR3 is TGCGCCAGCAGCCAATTCATAGTCCGCGGGGGTGAAAAACTGTTTTTT. Protein product: CASSQFIVRGGEKLFF.

Worth noting for this clonotype: Just one base apart from a much larger clone, this may be a read error. The gene calls are TRBV4-1 and TRBJ2-7, with 7 bases lining up with TRBD2. The germline gives CDR1 MGHRA, CDR2 YSYEKL. This CDR3 region has 15 residues. CDR3 DNA sequence: TGCGCCAGCAGCCAGGATCTCGGGGGGTACTACCAGCAGTACTTC. It is translated as CASSQDLGGYYQQYF.

The chain couples TRBV7-2 to TRBJ2-1; TRBD1 or TRBD2 may be the D gene (5 bases each). The CDR3 totals 15 residues. In germline, CDR1 is SGHTA, CDR2 FQGNSA. The V end lost 3 bases, the J end lost 4 bases, and 13 bases lay between the germline ends. The CDR3 coding sequence is TGTGCCAGCAGCTTTTGGACACCGGGGTACAATGAGCAGTTCTTC. As protein: CASSFWTPGYNEQFF.

Notes on this clonotype: This sequence may be a read error, since a much larger clone differs from it by one base. The chain links TRBV27 to TRBJ2-7; 11 bases map to TRBD2. The CDR3 loop spans 16 amino acids. The junction had 8 bases not matched to a gene; V was cut back by 4 bases and J by 3 bases. Germline CDR1 reads MNHEY; CDR2 reads SMNVEV (reference sequence). The CDR3 sequence is CASSSDRLAGLYEQYF. DNA for the CDR3: TGTGCCAGCAGTTCAGACCGACTAGCGGGGCTCTACGAGCAGTACTTC.

At least ten counts were recorded for this clonotype. V is TRBV18 and J is TRBJ1-2; D gene unclear. This CDR3 is 12 amino acids long. CDR1 is KGHSH and CDR2 is LQKENI in the germline V gene. The V gene lost 1 base and the J gene lost 6 bases, with 6 bases spanning the gap. Written as DNA, the CDR3 is TGTGCCAGCTCACCACGGGGAGATGGCTACACCTTC. Translation gives CASSPRGDGYTF.

The table lists this clonotype with a few counts. The gene calls are TRBV11-2 and TRBJ2-1; D possibly corresponds to TRBD2 (5 bases). Germline CDR1 reads SGHAT; CDR2 reads FQNNGV. The CDR3 totals 16 residues. V gave up 3 bases and J gave up 0 bases, with 12 bases separating them. The CDR3 here is CASSFIAGLSYNEQFF. Written as DNA, the CDR3 is TGTGCCAGCAGCTTTATCGCGGGCCTCTCCTACAATGAGCAGTTCTTC.

This clonotype was seen a handful of times. The chain carries TRBV30 and TRBJ2-1, with 11 bases aligning to TRBD2. V was pared by 0 bases and J by 7 bases, with 8 bases of the junction left unmatched. CDR3 size: 16 residues. In germline, CDR1 is GTSNPN, CDR2 SVGIG (reference sequence). The CDR3 sequence is CAWSVRVRLAGNEQFF. DNA of the CDR3: TGTGCCTGGAGTGTTCGAGTTAGACTAGCGGGAAATGAGCAGTTCTTC. Full variable domain (outside the CDR3, taken from reference TRBV30 and TRBJ2-1): SQTIHQWPATLVQPVGSPLSLECTVEGTSNPNLYWYRQAAGRGLQLLFYSVGIGQISSEVPQNLSASRPQDRQFILSSKKLLLSDSGFYLCAWSVRVRLAGNEQFFGPGTRLTVL.

This clonotype has a handful of counts. The chain has TRBV29-1 and TRBJ1-2, with TRBD1 matching over 7 bases. V was pared by 4 bases and J by 7 bases, with 3 bases of the junction left unmatched. Germline V gives CDR1 SQVTM, CDR2 ANQGSEA. The CDR3 has 11 residues. CDR3 sequence: CSVGTGVGYTF. CDR3 nucleotides: TGCAGCGTTGGAACAGGGGTTGGCTACACCTTC.

The chain carries TRBV5-4 and TRBJ2-3; 8 nucleotides match TRBD2. Germline CDR1 reads SGHNT; CDR2 reads YYREEE (reference sequence). V was clipped by 0 bases and J by 6 bases; unmatched bases: 9. The CDR3 extends over 16 amino acids. The CDR3: CASSLAGGGKWDTQYF. The DNA of the CDR3 is TGTGCCAGCAGCTTGGCGGGGGGGGGCAAGTGGGATACGCAGTATTTT. Drawing the rest from reference TRBV5-4 and TRBJ2-3, the complete variable domain is ETGVTQSPTHLIKTRGQQVTLRCSSQSGHNTVSWYQQALGQGPQFIFQYYREEENGRGNFPPRFSGLQFPNYSSELNVNALELDDSALYLCASSLAGGGKWDTQYFGPGTRLTVL.

This clonotype was counted many times. The chain links TRBV9 to TRBJ2-5; 7 bases line up with TRBD2. Germline lookup yields CDR1 SGDLS and CDR2 YYNGEE. This CDR3 contains 15 residues. Unmatched junction bases numbered 7, after V lost 4 bases and J lost 1 base. The CDR3 coding sequence is TGTGCCAGCAGCCGTGGCGGGAGAATCCAAGAGACCCAGTACTTC. Its translation is CASSRGGRIQETQYF.

Worth noting for this clonotype: A much larger clone lies one base from this, so it may be a read error. The chain recombines TRBV29-1 with TRBJ2-4; no firm D call. V was pared by 3 bases and J by 8 bases, with 14 bases between. Germline loops: CDR1 SQVTM, CDR2 ANQGSEA. The CDR3 totals 13 residues. The CDR3 sequence is CSVEGQEVDIQYF. The CDR3 DNA sequence: TGCAGCGTTGAGGGTCAGGAAGTGGACATTCAGTACTTC.

As to this clonotype: A much larger clone lies one base from this, so it may be a read error. J is TRBJ2-1 and V is TRBV6-4; D is possibly TRBD2 (5 bases). Germline loops: CDR1 MRHNA, CDR2 SNTAGT. CDR3 length equals 13 residues. The CDR3 here is CASSESSYNEKFF. The CDR3 nucleotides read TGTGCCAGCAGTGAGTCTAGCTACAATGAGAAGTTCTTC.

With regard to this clonotype: A read error is possible here, since a much larger clone lies one base away. The V and J genes are TRBV6-2 or TRBV6-3 and TRBJ2-1; TRBD2 matches 7 bases. The CDR3 contains 14 residues. The germline V gene has CDR1 MNHEY and CDR2 SVGEGT. This chain's CDR3 is CGSRWLAAYNEQFF. In nucleotides, the CDR3 is TGTGGCAGCAGGTGGCTAGCGGCCTACAATGAGCAGTTCTTC.

J is TRBJ1-1 and V is TRBV29-1; 7 bases agree with TRBD1. V lost 4 bases and J lost 6; bases outside the gene matches: 8. Germline loops: CDR1 SQVTM, CDR2 ANQGSEA. The CDR3 is 13 amino acids. This CDR3 reads CSVADRVGPEAFF. In nucleotides, the CDR3 is TGCAGCGTTGCAGACAGGGTGGGCCCTGAAGCTTTCTTT. The whole variable domain, remainder taken from reference TRBV29-1 and TRBJ1-1, is SAVISQKPSRDICQRGTSLTIQCQVDSQVTMMFWYRQQPGQSLTLIATANQGSEATYESGFVIDKFPISRPNLTFSTLTVSNMSPEDSSIYLCSVADRVGPEAFFGQGTRLTVV.

This clonotype was recorded at least ten times. The V and J genes are TRBV12-3 or TRBV12-4 and TRBJ2-3, with D possibly matching TRBD1 (6 bases). V shed 6 bases and J shed 2 bases, with 12 bases lying between them. This CDR3 is built from 14 residues. The CDR3 spells CASRGHDPTDTQYF. CDR3 bases: TGTGCCAGCAGGGGACACGACCCCACAGATACGCAGTATTTT.

This CDR3 reads CASQYRGNQPQHF. The CDR3 region has the DNA TGTGCGAGTCAATACAGGGGTAATCAGCCCCAGCATTTT. The rearrangement joins TRBV19 to TRBJ1-5, with 7 bases aligning to TRBD1. This CDR3 region has 13 residues. Germline V CDR1 and CDR2: LNHDA, SQIVND (reference sequence). The variable domain in full, completed from reference TRBV19 and TRBJ1-5, reads DGGITQSPKYLFRKEGQNVTLSCEQNLNHDAMYWYRQDPGQGLRLIYYSQIVNDFQKGDIAEGYSVSREKKESFPLTVTSAQKNPTAFYLCASQYRGNQPQHFGDGTRLSIL.

This clonotype was seen only a few times. This sequence joins TRBV7-2 and TRBJ2-7; 12 positions agree with TRBD2. CDR1 is SGHTA and CDR2 is FQGNSA in the germline V gene. V lost 5 bases, J lost 1 base, and 3 bases stayed unmatched. This CDR3 has 15 amino acids. DNA for the CDR3: TGTGCCAGCAGCACGACTAGCGGGAGTTCCTACGAGCAGTACTTC. Protein sequence: CASSTTSGSSYEQYF.

In its sample, this clonotype was seen many times. The chain is built from TRBV29-1 and TRBJ1-1; tentative D call: TRBD1 (5 bases). Germline V gene data show CDR1 as SQVTM and CDR2 as ANQGSEA. Trimming stripped 5 bases from V and 4 bases from J, with 17 bases between. The CDR3 has 14 residues. The CDR3 here is CSVRPGQRGTEAFF. The CDR3 region has the DNA TGCAGCGTTAGGCCAGGTCAGAGGGGCACTGAAGCTTTCTTT.

In this sample, this clonotype turned up many times. The V and J genes are TRBV7-9 and TRBJ2-3, with D uncertain. Deletions cut 5 bases from V and 0 bases from J, with 18 bases between. The V gene's germline CDR1 is SEHNR and CDR2 FQNEAQ (reference sequence). This CDR3 has 17 amino acids. Here the CDR3 DNA reads TGTGCCAGCAGCACCGAAACGACGGTCGCGAGCACAGATACGCAGTATTTT. This encodes CASSTETTVASTDTQYF. Full variable domain (outside the CDR3, taken from reference TRBV7-9 and TRBJ2-3): DTGVSQNPRHKITKRGQNVTFRCDPISEHNRLYWYRQTLGQGPEFLTYFQNEAQLEKSRLLSDRFSAERPKGSFSTLEIQRTEQGDSAMYLCASSTETTVASTDTQYFGPGTRLTVL.

As to this clonotype: A much larger clone sits a single nucleotide away, making a read error possible. The rearrangement joins TRBV5-3 to TRBJ2-2, with TRBD1 identical over 8 bases. TRBV5-3 is filed as an ORF, its function uncertain. Trimming took 9 bases from V and 4 from J; bases not matched to a gene: 20. The CDR3 contains 18 residues. CDR3 sequence reads: CAISLAGRGRAITGELFF. CDR3 sequence (DNA): TGTGCCATCTCCCTTGCTGGCAGGGGGCGCGCGATCACCGGGGAGCTGTTTTTT.

This clonotype was picked up many times. V and J are TRBV4-2 and TRBJ2-1, with D perhaps given as TRBD1 or TRBD2 (5 bases each). V gave up 1 base and J gave up 5 bases, with 12 bases separating them. This CDR3 region has 15 residues. The germline V gene has CDR1 LGHNA and CDR2 YNFKEQ. The CDR3 spells CASSQGYGANNEQFF. The CDR3 bases are TGTGCCAGCAGCCAAGGGTACGGGGCCAACAATGAGCAGTTCTTC.

This clonotype has more than one count but fewer than ten. The junction does not match germline at one end; this may be a read error. V and J are TRBV5-1 and TRBJ2-7, with TRBD2 matching 10 bases. Germline V CDR1 and CDR2: SGHRS, YFSETQ. The CDR3 sequence is 16 residues long. The CDR3 nucleotides are TGCGCCAGCAGCTTTCCTCCTAGCGGGAGCTCCTACGACCAGTACTTC. Encoded protein: CASSFPPSGSSYDQYF.

This clonotype was seen ten or more times. The chain couples TRBV25-1 to TRBJ2-3, with 7 bases that match TRBD1. The CDR3 is 15 amino acids. Unmatched junction bases numbered 4, after V lost 4 bases and J lost 0 bases. Germline values: CDR1 MGHDK, CDR2 SYGVNS. The CDR3 nucleotides are TGTGCCAGCAGTGGGGACAGAACTAGCACAGATACGCAGTATTTT. Its translation is CASSGDRTSTDTQYF.

This clonotype showed up many times. The chain uses TRBV27 and TRBJ2-1, with TRBD2 as a possible D gene (6 bases). V shed 8 bases and J shed 8 bases, with 10 bases lying between them. Germline V gene lookup returns CDR1 MNHEY and CDR2 SMNVEV (reference sequence). CDR3 size: 11 residues. The CDR3 DNA follows: TGTGCCAGCGGGACTTGGGATGAGCAGTTCTTC. It translates to CASGTWDEQFF.

This clonotype was counted between two and nine times. The chain carries TRBV6-5 and TRBJ2-2; no firm D call. The CDR3 totals 12 residues. Trimming pared 5 bases from V and 7 bases from J, leaving 8 bases between. From germline, CDR1 is MNHEY and CDR2 SVGAGI. The CDR3 spells CASSPVFGELFF. The DNA of the CDR3 is TGTGCCAGCAGTCCCGTATTCGGGGAGCTGTTTTTT.

Worth noting for this clonotype: Mismatch with germline at one junction end may stem from a read error. V and J are TRBV29-1 and TRBJ2-1; maybe TRBD2 (7 bases). This CDR3 contains 14 residues. Looked up from germline, CDR1 is SQVTM and CDR2 is ANQGSEA. The CDR3 nucleotides read TGCAGAGTTGAGGGGGGGTGGACCTACAATGAGCAGTTCTTC. Amino acids: CRVEGGWTYNEQFF.

This clonotype was recorded at least ten times. The rearrangement uses TRBV7-9 and TRBJ2-1; the match to TRBD2 covers 7 bases. The ends lost 0 bases at V and 8 bases at J; junction bases unmatched: 7. Germline values: CDR1 SEHNR, CDR2 FQNEAQ (reference sequence). This CDR3 comprises 15 residues. CDR3 sequence reads: CASSLAGGPLDEQFF. CDR3 DNA: TGTGCCAGCAGCTTAGCGGGAGGGCCCCTCGATGAGCAGTTCTTC.